This T cell receptor beta chain originates from a study of blood T cell repertoires in COVID-19. Study summary: Samples taken during acute and convalescent COVID-19 were collected in the United States, Italy and Spain. Sample material is recorded as cDNA or gDNA derived from T cells, B-cell-depleted T cells, or PBMCs.

The authors' processing: Amplification of reference gene primers was used by the study to estimate nucleated cell counts. The assay was immunoSEQ multiplex PCR, and TCRdb's table has in-frame clones only and misses some. The V and J calls and the clone size are those of that table, but D and trimming were determined from the DNA. The table records approximately 99,000 clones, more than 75% of them present only once. The CDR3 has 13 amino acids. Germline V CDR1 and CDR2: SGHNT, YYREEE (reference sequence). V was cut by 3 bases and J by 5 bases, with 11 bases left in between. The sequence was collected from a human donor in a cohort sampled during active COVID-19. V usage is TRBV5-4 and J usage is TRBJ1-2, with D possibly being TRBD1 (5 bases). The sample was peripheral blood. The DNA of the CDR3 is TGTGCCAGCAGCTACGACAGAGATTATGGCTACACCTTC. It encodes CASSYDRDYGYTF.